This T cell receptor (beta chain) was captured in a study of T cell responses to AZD1222 COVID-19 vaccine. Study-wide results and limits: In the spike-specific TCR repertoire, nearly half reportedly target unmutated variant regions. Among the donors, most were white British and more were female, and clonal diversity was possibly underestimated. Spike-specific TCR breadth and depth were elevated following two AZD1222 doses.

The ends lost 7 bases at V and 4 bases at J; junction bases unmatched: 5. CDR1 and CDR2 from the germline V gene are KGHSH and LQKENI. The CDR3 runs 13 residues. About this clone itself: The antigen is undetermined.

Only in-frame clones appear in the TCRdb table, and some are missing; sequencing was by immunoSEQ multiplex PCR. The profile shows 100,000 to 150,000 clones, 88% of them singletons. The clonotype comes from an adult in good health. This chain uses TRBV18 with TRBJ2-5; 8 bases agree with TRBD1. The input for sequencing was peripheral blood, taken on day 0 of AZD1222 vaccination. The CDR3 region has the DNA TGTGCCAGCTTTAAGACAGGGGTAGAGACCCAGTACTTC. Residues: CASFKTGVETQYF.